This T cell receptor beta chain appears in the sequencing data of a study of beta chain features in type 1 diabetes. Overall study results and limits: TCRB CDR3s were moderately but significantly shorter in Type 1 diabetes patients in all four CD4+ subsets. Sequencing from cDNA could over-represent high-TCR-expressing cells. Whether HLA type affects TCRB rearrangement stayed undetermined in the present work.

This clone was seen only a few times. What it binds is unknown. There are 13 residues in the CDR3. The junction had 3 bases not matched to a gene; V was cut back by 6 bases and J by 2 bases. From germline, CDR1 is ENHRY and CDR2 SYGVKD. Expressed TCRB transcripts were sequenced after all isolated RNA was converted to cDNA. Average reads for naive, central memory and regulatory T cell samples were about 3.57 million. Data came from immunoSEQ multiplex PCR; TCRdb stores just in-frame clones and leaves some out. The sample has about 340,000 clones; approximately 8.2% are singletons. What was sequenced was central memory CD4+ T cells from blood. This TCR came from a woman under 30 in good health. V and J are TRBV10-3 and TRBJ2-7, with 8 bases that match TRBD1. CDR3 sequence reads: CAIRQGEAYEQYF. The CDR3 nucleotides read TGTGCCATCAGACAGGGGGAGGCCTACGAGCAGTACTTC.